The rows below give T cell receptor beta chains drawn from one sample of a study of blood T cell repertoires in COVID-19. Clones were sequenced by immunoSEQ multiplex PCR, and TCRdb holds only the in-frame ones, with some missing. The sample records about 200,000 clones, 90% being singletons. The sequencing input was PBMCs or T cells enriched from blood (not recorded which). Source of these receptors: a man under 40 who had recovered from COVID-19. The CDR3 runs from the conserved cysteine through the conserved F or W. Fields, in order: clone size, V gene, D gene, J gene, CDR3 length, CDR3 protein, CDR3 DNA. D genes are given only for firm matches. Size is stated for part of the rows, as once, few or many counts, or as a class when the clone is expanded.

-,TRBV30,-,TRBJ1-6,14,CAWSGDRSNSPLHF,TGTGCCTGGAGTGGCGACAGGTCCAATTCACCCCTCCACTTT
-,TRBV6-5,-,TRBJ1-4,14,CASARGTTNEKLFF,TGTGCCAGCGCCAGGGGCACAACTAATGAAAAACTGTTTTTT
-,TRBV28,TRBD1,TRBJ2-1,15,CASSPRQGPYNEQFF,TGTGCCAGCAGCCCCCGACAGGGCCCCTACAATGAGCAGTTCTTC
-,TRBV21-1,-,TRBJ2-7,17,CASSKEWPGQPYYEQYF,TGTGCCAGCAGCAAAGAATGGCCGGGACAGCCCTACTACGAGCAGTACTTC
-,TRBV11-1,TRBD1,TRBJ1-5,13,CASSLAGGQPQHF,TGTGCCAGCAGCTTGGCAGGGGGTCAGCCCCAGCATTTT
-,TRBV5-4,TRBD2,TRBJ2-2,14,CASKTSEGAGELFF,TGTGCCAGCAAAACTAGCGAAGGCGCCGGGGAGCTGTTTTTT
-,TRBV10-2,TRBD1,TRBJ2-2,16,CASSEGTGRLAGELFF,TGCGCCAGCAGTGAGGGGACAGGGAGACTTGCGGGGGAGCTGTTTTTT
-,TRBV25-1,TRBD1,TRBJ1-4,16,CASSGTWTGRNEKLFF,TGTGCCAGCAGTGGAACCTGGACAGGGCGTAATGAAAAACTGTTTTTT
-,TRBV19,-,TRBJ2-7,15,CASSIDSQRTYEQYF,TGTGCCAGTAGTATAGATTCACAGAGAACCTACGAGCAGTACTTC
-,TRBV2,TRBD1,TRBJ2-5,14,CASRANRGQETQYF,TGTGCCAGCAGGGCAAACAGGGGACAAGAGACCCAGTACTTC
-,TRBV4-3,-,TRBJ1-2,14,CASSQGRAGRGYTF,TGCGCCAGCAGCCAAGGACGGGCAGGGCGAGGCTACACCTTC
-,TRBV30,TRBD1,TRBJ1-4,14,CASSGQGISEKLFF,TGTGCTTCAAGCGGACAGGGAATAAGTGAAAAACTGTTTTTT
once,TRBV6-5,TRBD2,TRBJ2-7,15,CASSSYGTTDYEQYF,TGTGCCAGCAGTTCCTACGGGACTACGGACTACGAGCAGTACTTC
few,TRBV7-2,TRBD2,TRBJ2-7,14,CASSLTSGSYEQYF,TGTGCCAGCAGCCTGACTAGCGGTTCCTACGAGCAGTACTTC
few,TRBV10-1,-,TRBJ1-1,14,CASSEGLLNTEAFF,TGCGCCAGCAGTGAGGGCCTCTTGAACACTGAAGCTTTCTTT
-,TRBV2,TRBD1,TRBJ2-2,16,CASSWDRGLNTGELFF,TGTGCCAGCAGTTGGGACAGGGGGCTAAACACCGGGGAGCTGTTTTTT
few,TRBV6-2/TRBV6-3,-,TRBJ2-1,16,CASSYLGALSYNEQFF,TGTGCCAGCAGTTACCTCGGTGCCCTCTCCTACAATGAGCAGTTCTTC
once,TRBV7-6,TRBD1,TRBJ2-7,14,CASSPSGQGAEQYF,TGTGCCAGCAGCCCCTCGGGACAGGGGGCCGAGCAGTACTTC
-,TRBV28,TRBD2,TRBJ2-2,15,CATVGLAGPSGELFF,TGTGCCACCGTGGGACTAGCGGGGCCCAGCGGGGAGCTGTTTTTT
-,TRBV19,TRBD1,TRBJ1-4,16,CASKPGRGLRAEKLFF,TGTGCCAGTAAACCCGGCAGGGGGCTGAGGGCTGAAAAACTGTTTTTT
-,TRBV9,-,TRBJ2-3,16,CASSPRTSTSTDTQYF,TGTGCCAGCAGCCCTCGGACAAGCACTAGCACAGATACGCAGTATTTT
-,TRBV5-4,TRBD1,TRBJ1-1,14,CASSHGTGGTEAFF,TGTGCCAGCAGCCATGGGACAGGAGGGACTGAAGCTTTCTTT
once,TRBV19,TRBD1,TRBJ2-7,13,CASSPGQTYEQYF,TGTGCCAGTAGTCCGGGACAGACCTACGAGCAGTACTTC
-,TRBV5-4,TRBD1,TRBJ2-5,15,CASSTDRGYQETQYF,TGTGCCAGCAGCACGGACAGGGGGTATCAAGAGACCCAGTACTTC
-,TRBV18,-,TRBJ2-7,14,CASSPLRQVNEQYF,TGTGCCAGCTCACCTCTTCGACAGGTCAACGAGCAGTACTTC
-,TRBV30,-,TRBJ2-7,13,CAWSVRQNYEQYF,TGTGCCTGGAGTGTACGACAAAACTACGAGCAGTACTTC
-,TRBV4-3,-,TRBJ1-2,17,CASSQGYHRPQAYGYTF,TGCGCCAGCAGCCAAGGATACCACAGGCCGCAAGCCTATGGCTACACCTTC
-,TRBV11-2,-,TRBJ2-7,18,CASSRVEGSLLLVHEQYF,TGTGCCAGCAGCCGAGTCGAGGGCAGTCTTCTCCTTGTGCACGAGCAGTACTTC
-,TRBV5-1,-,TRBJ1-6,15,CASSLVQGKYSPLHF,TGCGCCAGCAGCTTGGTACAGGGTAAATATTCACCCCTCCACTTT
-,TRBV6-2/TRBV6-3,TRBD1,TRBJ1-5,14,CASSLRGLEQPQHF,TGTGCCAGCAGCCTCAGGGGGCTAGAGCAGCCCCAGCATTTT
-,TRBV30,-,TRBJ1-4,14,CAWRRDTGNEKLFF,TGTGCCTGGAGGAGGGACACAGGGAATGAAAAACTGTTTTTT
-,TRBV19,TRBD2,TRBJ2-1,13,CASSPTSVDEQFF,TGTGCCAGTAGTCCTACTAGCGTTGATGAGCAGTTCTTC
-,TRBV18,TRBD1,TRBJ2-1,14,CASSPVTGDNEQFF,TGTGCCAGCTCACCAGTGACAGGGGACAATGAGCAGTTCTTC
-,TRBV27,-,TRBJ2-4,18,CASSPINPAGQIADLQYF,TGTGCCAGCAGCCCGATTAACCCCGCTGGACAGATCGCAGATCTTCAGTACTTC
-,TRBV6-5,-,TRBJ1-1,15,CASSYSTRVNTEAFF,TGTGCCAGCAGTTACTCGACCAGGGTGAACACTGAAGCTTTCTTT
few,TRBV20-1,TRBD2,TRBJ2-3,16,CSASKDPAGGGDTQYF,TGCAGTGCTAGTAAGGATCCAGCGGGAGGGGGAGATACGCAGTATTTT
-,TRBV4-3,TRBD1,TRBJ2-3,16,CASSQGRQGVGDTQYF,TGCGCCAGCAGCCAAGGCCGACAGGGGGTCGGGGATACGCAGTATTTT
-,TRBV4-1,-,TRBJ1-5,16,CASSQGTAYSNQPQHF,TGCGCCAGCAGCCAAGGGACAGCTTATAGCAATCAGCCCCAGCATTTT
-,TRBV28,TRBD1,TRBJ2-1,14,CASSPHQGAGEQFF,TGTGCCAGCAGTCCACACCAGGGGGCGGGTGAGCAGTTCTTC
-,TRBV11-3,TRBD2,TRBJ2-1,15,CASSQGLAGGDEQFF,TGTGCCAGCAGCCAGGGACTAGCGGGAGGCGATGAGCAGTTCTTC
-,TRBV4-3,-,TRBJ2-3,15,CASASTEAQADTQYF,TGCGCCAGCGCATCAACGGAAGCACAGGCAGATACGCAGTATTTT
-,TRBV19,-,TRBJ1-1,13,CASSKEGRAEAFF,TGTGCCAGTAGTAAGGAGGGGAGGGCTGAAGCTTTCTTT
few,TRBV6-2/TRBV6-3,-,TRBJ2-6,15,CASSYDSSGANVLTF,TGTGCCAGCAGTTACGACAGCTCTGGGGCCAACGTCCTGACTTTC
-,TRBV5-4,-,TRBJ2-1,15,CASSRSGTGYNEQFF,TGTGCCAGCAGCCGCTCCGGGACTGGCTACAATGAGCAGTTCTTC
-,TRBV10-3,-,TRBJ1-2,14,CAISTSARAYGYTF,TGTGCCATCAGTACCTCCGCGAGGGCTTATGGCTACACCTTC
-,TRBV27,TRBD1,TRBJ2-5,16,CASSPGTGFTIETQYF,TGTGCCAGCAGCCCCGGGACAGGGTTTACCATAGAGACCCAGTACTTC
-,TRBV29-1,TRBD1,TRBJ1-2,11,CSAQGAYGYTF,TGCAGCGCCCAGGGGGCCTATGGCTACACCTTC
-,TRBV6-5,-,TRBJ1-1,13,CASSRTLNTEAFF,TGTGCCAGCAGTAGGACACTGAACACTGAAGCTTTCTTT
-,TRBV4-3,-,TRBJ1-2,16,CASSQDRGFALHGYTF,TGCGCCAGCAGCCAAGATCGAGGGTTTGCCCTACATGGCTACACCTTC
-,TRBV6-5,-,TRBJ2-7,14,CASTQGGGSYEQYF,TGTGCCAGCACCCAGGGAGGGGGCTCCTACGAGCAGTACTTC
few,TRBV4-3,-,TRBJ1-1,16,CASSQDAGREDTEAFF,TGCGCCAGCAGCCAAGATGCCGGCAGGGAGGACACTGAAGCTTTCTTT
-,TRBV30,TRBD2,TRBJ2-2,16,CACHSGGAGGTGELFF,TGTGCCTGTCATAGCGGGGGGGCTGGTGGCACCGGGGAGCTGTTTTTT
-,TRBV27,TRBD2,TRBJ2-5,15,CATARLAGVLETQYF,TGTGCCACCGCTCGACTAGCGGGAGTATTAGAGACCCAGTACTTC
-,TRBV4-3,TRBD2,TRBJ2-2,16,CASSLLAGGQTGELFF,TGCGCCAGCAGCTTACTAGCGGGGGGCCAAACCGGGGAGCTGTTTTTT
-,TRBV25-1,TRBD2,TRBJ2-5,17,CASSGAFGAGVKETQYF,TGTGCCAGCAGTGGTGCGTTTGGCGCGGGAGTAAAAGAGACCCAGTACTTC